One TCR beta chain is described in this entry. Its target is not known. This sample was taken from a study of human T cells and chemical hapten exposure. For the study at large: TCR yield per sample varied, mainly due to pooled library volumes. Whole-study results and caveats: DPC sensitization did not alter TCRs above 1 in 1000 frequency.

The CDR3 loop spans 15 amino acids. Germline V gene lookup returns CDR1 SNHLY and CDR2 FYNNEI. V shed 5 bases and J 5 bases; nucleotides not matched to a gene: 9. Specified time point: pre-sensitization, week 0. The treatment: therapeutic diphenylcyclopropenone sensitization with weekly scalp DPC. TCRdb re-called the RACE reads with MiXCR, one entry per CDR3 protein. The table has more than 55,000 distinct CDR3 sequences, 10% to 12% seen once. The rearrangement uses TRBV2 and TRBJ2-5; 9 bases agree with TRBD1. This TCR derives from a woman aged 40-49 years with alopecia areata. Some clones in this sample may be carry-over from other donors' samples. The specimen was whole blood, collected in connection with sensitization to the hapten diphenylcyclopropenone (DPC). This chain's CDR3 is CASSSGQGAGETQYF. The CDR3 nucleotides are TGTGCCAGCAGTTCGGGACAGGGAGCTGGGGAGACCCAGTACTTC.